This T cell receptor (beta chain) was recorded in a study of identical twins. This clonotype was found many times. No antigen is known for it. The V segment lost 7 bases and the J segment 3 bases; nucleotides outside the gene matches: 9. Germline V CDR1 and CDR2: MNHEY, SMNVEV (reference sequence). The CDR3 is 14 residues long. Regarding the study as a whole: For monozygotic twins, models underestimated out-of-frame TCR alpha sharing. Weaker excess sharing between twins was seen in beta out-of-frame sequences. Cross-sectional statistics, not tracking of the same donors, supported the conclusions.

Each donor (without exception) was a healthy Caucasian. Each CDR3 protein is one row after TCRdb ran MiXCR on the 5' RACE reads. The repertoire holds nearly 900,000 distinct CDR3 sequences, 10% to 15% seen once, with around 1.6% in the top ten. These sequences were also reported in another study, on yellow fever vaccine responses in identical twins.

The chain combines TRBV27 with TRBJ2-7; 7 bases align to TRBD1. This TCR was sampled from a woman aged 18-30 years in good health. Sequences were obtained from PBMCs. CDR3 DNA: TGTGCCAGCAAGCGGACAGGCGTTAGCTACGAGCAGTACTTC. Its translation: CASKRTGVSYEQYF.